This T cell receptor beta chain derives from a study of OX40 agonist ivuxolimab in advanced cancers. Across the whole study: At doses from 0.01 to 10 mg/kg, patients were given intravenous ivuxolimab every 2 weeks. Dose-escalation patients' cancers were hepatocellular carcinoma, melanoma, renal cell or head and neck cancer.

Only in-frame clones appear in the TCRdb table, and some are missing; sequencing was by immunoSEQ multiplex PCR. The repertoire includes 30,000 to 40,000 clones, roughly nine tenths of them detected once, and about 26% sits in the top ten. Study conclusions and caveats: Antigen specificity of clonally expanded peripheral T cells was not established.

Per germline, CDR1 SEHNR and CDR2 FQNEAQ (reference sequence). V lost 5 bases and J lost 4; bases outside the gene matches: 8. CDR3 length equals 15 residues. A note on this clone: The antigen is undetermined.

The chain recombines TRBV7-9 with TRBJ1-1, with 9 bases lining up with TRBD1. The input for sequencing was CD4+ or CD8+ T cells sorted from blood, taken in a trial of the OX40 agonist ivuxolimab. This receptor was identified in an adult with an advanced solid tumor such as melanoma, head and neck, liver or kidney cancer. CDR3 residues: CASSARQGEGTEAFF. DNA for the CDR3: TGTGCCAGCAGCGCGAGACAGGGGGAGGGCACTGAAGCTTTCTTT.